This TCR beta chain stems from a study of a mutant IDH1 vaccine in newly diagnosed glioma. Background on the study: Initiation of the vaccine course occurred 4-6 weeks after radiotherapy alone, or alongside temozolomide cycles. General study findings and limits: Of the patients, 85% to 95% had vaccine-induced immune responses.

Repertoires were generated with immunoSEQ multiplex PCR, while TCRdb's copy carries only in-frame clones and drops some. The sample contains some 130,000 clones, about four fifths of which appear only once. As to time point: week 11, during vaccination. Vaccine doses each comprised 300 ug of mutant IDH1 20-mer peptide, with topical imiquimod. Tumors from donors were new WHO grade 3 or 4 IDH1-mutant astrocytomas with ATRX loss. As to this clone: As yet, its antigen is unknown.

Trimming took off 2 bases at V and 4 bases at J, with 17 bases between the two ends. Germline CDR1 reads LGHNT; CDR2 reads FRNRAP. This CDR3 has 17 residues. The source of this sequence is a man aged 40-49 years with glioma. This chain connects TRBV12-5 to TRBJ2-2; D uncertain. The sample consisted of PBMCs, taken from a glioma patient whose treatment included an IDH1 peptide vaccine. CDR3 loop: CASGLFDSGKGTGELFF. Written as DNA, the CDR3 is TGTGCTAGTGGTTTGTTCGATTCAGGAAAGGGCACCGGGGAGCTGTTTTTT.